The sample holds a few counts of the clone carrying this T cell receptor (beta chain). Its antigen is still unknown. These data originate in a study of post-analysis software for immune sequencing data. The study, taken as a whole, reports: F-measure co-clustering was strong for batch-matched samples.

Incorporated into the TCR beta cDNA libraries were unique molecular identifiers, which served to reduce PCR and sequencing biases. The authors obtained roughly 0.5 million cDNA molecules from about 0.94 to 9.7 million T cells. MiXCR, run by TCRdb on the PCR reads, gives a single entry per CDR3 protein. The sample lists around 160,000 distinct CDR3 sequences; roughly 35% were seen once. The V end lost 7 bases, the J end lost 2 bases, and 16 bases lay between the germline ends. The germline gives CDR1 SGHRS, CDR2 YFSETQ. The CDR3 loop spans 14 amino acids. This chain links TRBV5-1 with TRBJ2-7; D is ambiguous. The specimen comprised blood, sampled after autologous hematopoietic stem cell transplantation. The source of this sequence is a girl aged 10-17 years with multiple sclerosis. The CDR3 sequence is CASAPDGATYEQYF. The CDR3 nucleotides read TGCGCCAGCGCTCCGGACGGTGCAACCTACGAGCAGTACTTC.